The T cell receptor (beta chain) described here comes from a study of blood T cell repertoires in COVID-19. Study overall: Collection of acute and convalescent COVID-19 samples took place in the United States, Italy and Spain. Sample material is recorded as cDNA or gDNA derived from T cells, B-cell-depleted T cells, or PBMCs.

V was clipped by 3 bases and J by 4 bases, with 18 bases between them. Per the germline V gene, CDR1 is SGHDN and CDR2 is FVKESK. The CDR3 has 16 residues. Some clones are missing from TCRdb's copy, which holds only in-frame ones; the method was immunoSEQ multiplex PCR. Seen here are approximately 230,000 clones, roughly 84% observed once, and the top ten hold 2.1%. The rearrangement joins TRBV14 to TRBJ2-5; D not certain. The TCR originated in a woman between 40 and 55 years old who had recovered from COVID-19. The sequencing input was peripheral blood. The CDR3 sequence is CASSQLSFRTRETQYF. The CDR3 DNA reads as TGTGCCAGCAGCCAGTTATCCTTTCGAACGAGAGAGACCCAGTACTTC.